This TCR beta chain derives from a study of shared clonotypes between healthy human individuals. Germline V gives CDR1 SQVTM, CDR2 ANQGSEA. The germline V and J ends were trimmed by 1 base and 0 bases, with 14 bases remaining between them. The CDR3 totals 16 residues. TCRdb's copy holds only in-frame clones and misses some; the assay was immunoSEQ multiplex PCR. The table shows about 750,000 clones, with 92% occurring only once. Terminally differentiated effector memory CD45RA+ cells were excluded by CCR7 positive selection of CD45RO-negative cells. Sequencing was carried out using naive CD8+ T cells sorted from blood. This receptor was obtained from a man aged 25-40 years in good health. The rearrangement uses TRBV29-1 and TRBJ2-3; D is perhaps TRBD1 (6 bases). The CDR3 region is CSVEGIQGQSTDTQYF. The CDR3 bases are TGCAGCGTTGAAGGAATACAGGGCCAGAGCACAGATACGCAGTATTTT.